The rows below give T cell receptor beta chains drawn from one sample of a study of blood T cells in healthy people across ages. Each CDR3 protein is one row after TCRdb ran MiXCR on the 5' RACE reads. The sample consists of roughly 720,000 distinct CDR3 sequences, roughly 50% of them appearing once. Sequencing was carried out using blood. These receptors all stem from an elderly man in good health. Each CDR3 is given with its conserved first and last residue. The D gene is left open where the match is weak. The size of a clone is reported for some rows only, either as once, few or many, or as a class for expanded clones.

J gene | V gene | clone size | D gene | CDR3 protein | CDR3 DNA
TRBJ1-2 | TRBV5-1 | - | TRBD1 | CASSLGGTGLDYGYTF | TGCGCCAGCAGCTTGGGGGGGACAGGTCTTGACTATGGCTACACCTTC
TRBJ2-5 | TRBV12-5 | - | - | CASEGDAETQYF | TGTGCTAGTGAAGGGGATGCGGAGACCCAGTACTTC
TRBJ1-2 | TRBV7-9 | once | - | CASSLPGPYGYTF | TGTGCCAGCAGCCTCCCGGGGCCCTATGGCTACACCTTC
TRBJ2-3 | TRBV4-1 | - | - | CASSQVGGAQRYAYF | TGCGCCAGCAGCCAAGTGGGAGGCGCACAGAGATACGCGTATTTT
TRBJ2-7 | TRBV3-1 | - | - | CASSPWDNTYEQYF | TGTGCCAGCAGCCCCTGGGACAATACCTACGAGCAGTACTTC
TRBJ1-1 | TRBV6-1 | - | TRBD1 | CASSARDRGEGTEAFF | TGTGCCAGCAGTGCCAGGGACAGGGGAGAGGGCACTGAAGCTTTCTTT
TRBJ2-5 | TRBV20-1 | - | TRBD2 | CSARLAGVQETQYF | TGCAGTGCTAGACTAGCGGGAGTGCAAGAGACCCAGTACTTC
TRBJ2-2 | TRBV5-1 | - | - | CASSARPQGSNTGELFF | TGCGCCAGCAGCGCCCGTCCACAGGGATCGAACACCGGGGAGCTGTTTTTT
TRBJ2-7 | TRBV20-1 | once | TRBD2 | CSASDRLSGRIYEQYF | TGCAGTGCTAGCGATCGACTAAGCGGGAGGATCTACGAGCAGTACTTC
TRBJ2-1 | TRBV7-9 | - | TRBD1 | CASSARQGGNEQFF | TGTGCCAGCAGCGCTCGACAGGGCGGCAATGAGCAGTTCTTC
TRBJ2-7 | TRBV28 | - | TRBD1 | CASSPDRVRYEQYF | TGTGCCAGCAGTCCGGACAGGGTTCGGTACGAGCAGTACTTC
TRBJ1-6 | TRBV4-1 | - | - | CASNWEHNSPLHF | TGCGCCAGCAACTGGGAACATAATTCACCCCTCCACTTT
TRBJ2-1 | TRBV2 | - | - | CASTETGTYNEQFF | TGTGCCAGCACCGAGACGGGAACTTACAATGAGCAGTTCTTC
TRBJ2-1 | TRBV11-2 | few | - | CASSLDPRGQFF | TGTGCCAGCAGCTTAGATCCGCGGGGACAGTTCTTC
TRBJ1-1 | TRBV20-1 | few | - | CSAKPEGPAFF | TGCAGTGCTAAGCCGGAGGGGCCAGCTTTCTTT
TRBJ2-7 | TRBV28 | - | TRBD2 | CASGPGLPYEQYF | TGTGCCAGCGGGCCGGGACTACCATACGAGCAGTACTTC
TRBJ2-7 | TRBV20-1 | - | TRBD2 | CSAYRTSRKNEQYF | TGCAGTGCTTACCGGACTAGCAGGAAAAACGAGCAGTACTTC
TRBJ2-2 | TRBV20-1 | - | TRBD2 | CSARRGGPSGELFF | TGCAGTGCTAGACGGGGAGGGCCTTCCGGGGAGCTGTTTTTT
TRBJ2-4 | TRBV4-1 | few | - | CASRSGGLAKNIQYF | TGCGCCAGCAGGTCCGGGGGTCTAGCCAAAAACATTCAGTACTTC
TRBJ2-1 | TRBV7-8 | - | TRBD2 | CASSFSGRTLGEQFF | TGTGCCAGCAGCTTTAGCGGGAGGACTCTCGGTGAGCAGTTCTTC
TRBJ2-7 | TRBV20-1 | few | - | CSARDPGLNEQYF | TGCAGTGCTAGAGATCCGGGTCTCAACGAGCAGTACTTC
TRBJ1-5 | TRBV27 | - | - | CASRALHANQPQHF | TGTGCCAGCAGGGCACTGCATGCTAATCAGCCCCAGCATTTT
TRBJ2-7 | TRBV27 | - | - | CASSFTLQGSYEQYF | TGTGCCAGCAGTTTTACTCTCCAGGGCTCCTACGAGCAGTACTTC
TRBJ2-5 | TRBV24-1 | few | TRBD1 | CATSDPGQGETQYF | TGTGCCACCAGTGATCCAGGACAGGGGGAGACCCAGTACTTC
TRBJ2-5 | TRBV29-1 | few | - | CSARKGGETQYF | TGCAGCGCTAGGAAGGGGGGAGAGACCCAGTACTTC
TRBJ2-5 | TRBV28 | few | - | CASSGEAGRQETQYF | TGTGCCAGCAGCGGGGAGGCGGGGCGTCAAGAGACCCAGTACTTC
TRBJ1-2 | TRBV12-3/TRBV12-4 | - | - | CASTPFHGYGYGYTF | TGTGCCAGCACCCCGTTCCACGGGTATGGGTATGGCTACACCTTC
TRBJ1-4 | TRBV5-1 | - | - | CASAASANEKLFF | TGCGCCAGCGCGGCCTCAGCTAATGAAAAACTGTTTTTT
TRBJ2-6 | TRBV3-1 | - | - | CASSQERQAGLSGANVLTF | TGTGCCAGCAGCCAAGAAAGGCAAGCGGGCCTCTCTGGGGCCAACGTCCTGACTTTC
TRBJ2-1 | TRBV5-5 | - | - | CASSLEGGPYNKQFF | TGTGCCAGCAGCTTGGAGGGGGGACCCTACAATAAGCAGTTCTTC
TRBJ2-1 | TRBV29-1 | few | TRBD2 | CSVVTSESNEQFF | TGCAGCGTTGTGACTAGCGAGAGCAATGAGCAGTTCTTC
TRBJ2-5 | TRBV7-2 | - | - | CASSLRTAYGAQETQYF | TGTGCCAGCAGCTTAAGGACGGCCTATGGGGCCCAAGAGACCCAGTACTTC
TRBJ2-7 | TRBV13 | - | - | CASRAWGRGAYEQYF | TGTGCCAGCAGGGCCTGGGGGAGAGGGGCCTACGAGCAGTACTTC
TRBJ2-1 | TRBV7-9 | - | TRBD2 | CASSPNWVAGANEQFF | TGTGCCAGCAGCCCCAACTGGGTAGCGGGAGCCAATGAGCAGTTCTTC
TRBJ1-5 | TRBV3-1 | few | - | CASSQGTGSVGPQHF | TGTGCCAGCAGCCAAGGGACGGGCTCTGTGGGGCCCCAGCATTTT
TRBJ2-3 | TRBV20-1 | - | TRBD2 | CSARTSGKITDTQYF | TGCAGTGCTCGGACTAGCGGGAAAATCACAGATACGCAGTATTTT
TRBJ2-7 | TRBV7-2 | few | - | CASSLAGSYSYEQYF | TGTGCCAGCAGCTTAGCTGGGTCGTATTCCTACGAGCAGTACTTC
TRBJ1-2 | TRBV20-1 | - | - | CSARDLRGRNYGYTF | TGCAGTGCTAGAGATCTTAGGGGCAGAAATTATGGCTACACCTTC
TRBJ2-7 | TRBV13 | few | - | CASSWDPDPEQYF | TGTGCCAGCAGCTGGGACCCGGATCCCGAGCAGTACTTC
TRBJ2-1 | TRBV29-1 | - | TRBD1 | CSGGQGAGGHYNEQFF | TGCAGCGGGGGACAGGGGGCGGGAGGGCACTACAATGAGCAGTTCTTC
TRBJ2-1 | TRBV10-3 | few | TRBD2 | CAISEPGLAGGNEQFF | TGTGCCATCAGTGAGCCGGGACTAGCGGGAGGCAATGAGCAGTTCTTC
TRBJ2-7 | TRBV7-2 | - | - | CASSPRQGVAGPSYEQYF | TGTGCCAGCAGCCCCCGCCAGGGGGTAGCGGGACCCTCCTACGAGCAGTACTTC
TRBJ1-6 | TRBV10-3 | - | - | CAIRQSDNSPLHF | TGTGCCATTCGACAGTCCGATAATTCACCCCTCCACTTT
TRBJ2-7 | TRBV5-1 | - | - | CASSGNVPPLEQYF | TGCGCCAGCAGCGGGAACGTCCCCCCTCTCGAGCAGTACTTC
TRBJ2-3 | TRBV7-9 | - | - | CASGPPVEHRYAYF | TGTGCCAGCGGCCCCCCGGTCGAGCACAGATACGCGTATTTT
TRBJ2-3 | TRBV27 | - | - | CASNWRGGDTQYF | TGTGCCAGCAACTGGAGGGGTGGTGATACGCAGTATTTT
TRBJ1-6 | TRBV2 | few | - | CASSEPGRERESPLHF | TGTGCCAGCAGCGAGCCGGGTCGCGAGAGGGAGTCACCCCTCCACTTT